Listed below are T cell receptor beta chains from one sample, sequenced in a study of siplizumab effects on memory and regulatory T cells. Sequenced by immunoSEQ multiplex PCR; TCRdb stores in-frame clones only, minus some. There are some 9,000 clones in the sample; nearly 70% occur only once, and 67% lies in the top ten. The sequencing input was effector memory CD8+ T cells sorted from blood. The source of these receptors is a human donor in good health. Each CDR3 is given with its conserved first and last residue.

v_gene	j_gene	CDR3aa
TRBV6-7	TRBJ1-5	CASSYPGPFFLGNQPQHF
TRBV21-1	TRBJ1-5	CASSKDEGDQPQHF
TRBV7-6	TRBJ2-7	CASSLGDRVPYEQYF
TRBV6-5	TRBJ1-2	CASRSDGGLGYTF
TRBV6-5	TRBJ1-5	CASSYSTESNQPQHF
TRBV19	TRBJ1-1	CASIEGRGHDTEAFF
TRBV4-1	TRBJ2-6	CASSLRGSGANVLTF
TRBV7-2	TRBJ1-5	CASSQVSGGNNQPQHF
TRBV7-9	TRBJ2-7	CASSSDLQRGLPYEQYF
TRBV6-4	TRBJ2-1	CASSDKADAYNEQFF
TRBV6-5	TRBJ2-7	CASSYPEQYF
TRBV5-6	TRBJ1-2	CASSPTGTGEYGYTF
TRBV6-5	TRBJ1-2	CASSTTHSYGYTF
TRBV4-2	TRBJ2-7	CASSQDFLAGGLDEQYF
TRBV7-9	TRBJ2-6	CASSSPGASLDSGANVLTF
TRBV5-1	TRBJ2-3	CASSLDPPPADTQYF